This TCR beta chain was captured by sequencing in a study of T cell repertoires in cytomegalovirus infection. TCRdb processed the reads anew with MiXCR; each CDR3 protein has one entry. Among fewer than 350,000 distinct CDR3 sequences listed, roughly 15% were seen once. Germline V gene lookup returns CDR1 MGHRA and CDR2 YSYEKL. V was shortened by 4 bases and J by 2 bases, with 19 bases between the two germline ends. The CDR3 runs to 17 residues. The clonotype originates from a human donor in good health (CMV status not recorded). Some clones in this sample may be carry-over from other donors' samples. The sample was PBMCs. V usage is TRBV4-1 and J usage is TRBJ2-3, with D perhaps given as TRBD1 or TRBD2 (6 bases each). The CDR3 DNA is TGCGCCAGCAGCCCGGAAGGGGGGAAAGGGCCCACAGATACGCAGTATTTT. This gives the protein CASSPEGGKGPTDTQYF.